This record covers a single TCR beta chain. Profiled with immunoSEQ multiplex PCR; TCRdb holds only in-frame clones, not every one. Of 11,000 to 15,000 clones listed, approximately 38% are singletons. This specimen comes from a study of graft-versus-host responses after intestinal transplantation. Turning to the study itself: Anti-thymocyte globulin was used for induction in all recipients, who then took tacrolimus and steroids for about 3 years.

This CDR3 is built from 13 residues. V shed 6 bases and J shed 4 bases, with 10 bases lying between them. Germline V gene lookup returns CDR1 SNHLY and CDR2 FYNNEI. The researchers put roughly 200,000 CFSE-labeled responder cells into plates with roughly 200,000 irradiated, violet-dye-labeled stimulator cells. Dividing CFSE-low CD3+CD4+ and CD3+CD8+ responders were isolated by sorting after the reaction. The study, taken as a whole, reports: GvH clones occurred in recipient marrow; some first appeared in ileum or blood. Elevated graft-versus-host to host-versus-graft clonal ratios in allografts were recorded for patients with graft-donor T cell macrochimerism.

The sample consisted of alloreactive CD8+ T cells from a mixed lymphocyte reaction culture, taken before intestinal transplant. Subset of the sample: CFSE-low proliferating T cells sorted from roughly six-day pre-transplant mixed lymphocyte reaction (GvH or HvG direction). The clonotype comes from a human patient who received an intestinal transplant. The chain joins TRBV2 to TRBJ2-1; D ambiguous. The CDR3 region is CASSTSLYNEQFF. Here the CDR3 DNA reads TGTGCCAGCAGCACTTCTCTTTACAATGAGCAGTTCTTC.